A single T cell receptor (beta chain) is shown here with its context. Its ends do not fully match the called genes, so a read error is possible. TCRbeta libraries were built with three rounds of nested PCR, modified from ARM-PCR. TCRdb recomputed calls from the multiplex PCR reads with MiXCR, one row per CDR3 protein. Of roughly 43,000 distinct CDR3 sequences detected, 60% appear once; the ten largest clones hold 35% to 50%. The template was RNA from unsorted bulk tissue. The normal lung tissue was taken more than 3 cm from the tumor edge. Donors were chemotherapy-naive, newly diagnosed lung cancer surgical patients in China, August–November 2014. The data are from a study of tumor and adjacent non-tumor tissue in lung cancer. In the study overall: The patients, 10 or so men and 5 women, were roughly 31 to 85 with stage I to III disease. Samples averaged roughly 4.2 million productive TCRbeta reads each.

CDR3 length equals 12 residues. Germline V gene sequence: CDR1 MDHEN, CDR2 SYDVKM. Sequenced: distant non-tumor lung tissue. This sequence joins TRBV28 and TRBJ2-3; D uncertain. The source is a man aged 50 to 60 with non-small cell lung cancer. The chain's CDR3 is CASSLNADTEYF. Here the CDR3 DNA reads TGTGCCAGCAGTTTGAATGCAGATACGGAGTATTTT.